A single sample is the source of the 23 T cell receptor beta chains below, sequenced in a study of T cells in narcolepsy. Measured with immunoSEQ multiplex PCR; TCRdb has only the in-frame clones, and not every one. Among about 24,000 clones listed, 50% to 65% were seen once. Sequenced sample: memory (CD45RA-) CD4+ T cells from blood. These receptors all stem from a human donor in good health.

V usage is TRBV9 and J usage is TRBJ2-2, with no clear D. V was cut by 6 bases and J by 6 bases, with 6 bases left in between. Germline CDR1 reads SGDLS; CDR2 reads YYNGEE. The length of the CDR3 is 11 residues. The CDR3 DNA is TGTGCCAGCAAGGGCGCCGGGGAGCTGTTTTTT. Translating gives CASKGAGELFF.

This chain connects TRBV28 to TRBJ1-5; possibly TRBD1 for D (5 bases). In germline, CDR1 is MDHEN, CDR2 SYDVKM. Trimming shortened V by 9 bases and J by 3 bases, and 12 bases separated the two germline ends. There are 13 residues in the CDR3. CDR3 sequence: CASTRDPNQPQHF. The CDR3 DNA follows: TGTGCCAGTACCCGGGACCCCAATCAGCCCCAGCATTTT.

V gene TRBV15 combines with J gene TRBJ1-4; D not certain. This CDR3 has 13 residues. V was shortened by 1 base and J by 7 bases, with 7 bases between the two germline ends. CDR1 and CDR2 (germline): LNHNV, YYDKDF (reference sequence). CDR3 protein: CATSRVLFEKLFF. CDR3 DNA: TGTGCCACCAGCAGAGTGTTGTTTGAAAAACTGTTTTTT.

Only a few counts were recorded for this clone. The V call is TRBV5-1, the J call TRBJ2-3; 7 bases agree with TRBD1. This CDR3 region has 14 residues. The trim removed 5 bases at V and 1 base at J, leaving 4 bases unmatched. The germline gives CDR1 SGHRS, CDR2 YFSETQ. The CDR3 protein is CASRPDRGTDTQYF. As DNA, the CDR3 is TGCGCCAGCAGACCAGACAGGGGCACAGATACGCAGTATTTT. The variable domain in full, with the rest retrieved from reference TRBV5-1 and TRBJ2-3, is KAGVTQTPRYLIKTRGQQVTLSCSPISGHRSVSWYQQTPGQGLQFLFEYFSETQRNKGNFPGRFSGRQFSNSRSEMNVSTLELGDSALYLCASRPDRGTDTQYFGPGTRLTVL.

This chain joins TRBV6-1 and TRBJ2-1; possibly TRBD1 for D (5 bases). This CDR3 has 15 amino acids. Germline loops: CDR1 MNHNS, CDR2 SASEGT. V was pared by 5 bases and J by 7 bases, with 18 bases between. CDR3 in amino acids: CASSPGMTVGNEQFF. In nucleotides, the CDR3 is TGTGCCAGCAGTCCAGGGATGACAGTTGGTAATGAGCAGTTCTTC.

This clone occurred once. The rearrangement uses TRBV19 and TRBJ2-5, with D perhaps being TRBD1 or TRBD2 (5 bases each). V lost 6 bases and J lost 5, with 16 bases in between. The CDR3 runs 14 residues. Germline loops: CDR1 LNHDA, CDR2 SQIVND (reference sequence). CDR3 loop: CASSPGQGFETQYF. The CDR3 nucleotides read TGTGCCAGTAGCCCGGGGCAGGGATTTGAGACCCAGTACTTC.

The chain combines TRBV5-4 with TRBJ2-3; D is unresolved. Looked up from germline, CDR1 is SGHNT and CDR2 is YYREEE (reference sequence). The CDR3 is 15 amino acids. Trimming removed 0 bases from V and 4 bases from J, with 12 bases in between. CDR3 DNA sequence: TGTGCCAGCAGCTTGGACGCTCTGGGGTCAGATACGCAGTATTTT. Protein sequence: CASSLDALGSDTQYF.

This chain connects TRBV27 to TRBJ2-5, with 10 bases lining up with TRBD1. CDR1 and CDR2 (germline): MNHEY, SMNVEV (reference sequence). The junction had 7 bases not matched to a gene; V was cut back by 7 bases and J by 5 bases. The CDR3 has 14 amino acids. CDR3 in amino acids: CASTPTGGFETQYF. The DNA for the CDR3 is TGTGCCAGCACTCCGACAGGGGGCTTTGAGACCCAGTACTTC.

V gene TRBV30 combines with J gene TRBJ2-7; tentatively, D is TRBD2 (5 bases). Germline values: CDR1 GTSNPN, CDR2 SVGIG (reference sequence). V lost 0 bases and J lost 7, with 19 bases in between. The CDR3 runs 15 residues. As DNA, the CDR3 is TGTGCCTGGAGTGTAAGGCCGGGGTATTATAGAGAGCAGTACTTC. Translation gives CAWSVRPGYYREQYF. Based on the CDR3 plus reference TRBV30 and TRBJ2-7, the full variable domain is SQTIHQWPATLVQPVGSPLSLECTVEGTSNPNLYWYRQAAGRGLQLLFYSVGIGQISSEVPQNLSASRPQDRQFILSSKKLLLSDSGFYLCAWSVRPGYYREQYFGPGTRLTVT.

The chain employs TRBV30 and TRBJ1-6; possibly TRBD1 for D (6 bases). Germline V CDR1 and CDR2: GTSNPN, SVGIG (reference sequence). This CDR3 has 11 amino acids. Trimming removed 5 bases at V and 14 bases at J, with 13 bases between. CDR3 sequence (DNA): TGTGCCTGGTCGGACAGTTCGGCCCTCCACTTT. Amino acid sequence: CAWSDSSALHF.

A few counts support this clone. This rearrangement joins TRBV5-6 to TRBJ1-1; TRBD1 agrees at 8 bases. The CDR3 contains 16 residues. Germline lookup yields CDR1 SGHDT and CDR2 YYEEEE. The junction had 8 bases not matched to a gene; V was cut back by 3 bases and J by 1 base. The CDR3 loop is CASSSPDRGPNTEAFF. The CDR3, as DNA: TGTGCCAGCAGCTCCCCCGACAGGGGCCCGAACACTGAAGCTTTCTTT. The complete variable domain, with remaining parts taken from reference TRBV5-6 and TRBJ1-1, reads DAGVTQSPTHLIKTRGQQVTLRCSPKSGHDTVSWYQQALGQGPQFIFQYYEEEERQRGNFPDRFSGHQFPNYSSELNVNALLLGDSALYLCASSSPDRGPNTEAFFGQGTRLTVV.

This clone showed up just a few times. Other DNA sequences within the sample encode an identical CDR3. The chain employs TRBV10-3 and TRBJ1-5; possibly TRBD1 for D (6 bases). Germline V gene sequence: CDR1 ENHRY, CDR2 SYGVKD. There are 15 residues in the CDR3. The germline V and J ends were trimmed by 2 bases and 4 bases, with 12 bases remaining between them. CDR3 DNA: TGTGCCATCAGTGAGGGAACAGGGAATAATCAGCCCCAGCATTTT. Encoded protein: CAISEGTGNNQPQHF.

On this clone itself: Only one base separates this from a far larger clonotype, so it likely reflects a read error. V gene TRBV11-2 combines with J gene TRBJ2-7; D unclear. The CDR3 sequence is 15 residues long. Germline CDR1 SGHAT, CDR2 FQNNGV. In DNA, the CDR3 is TGTGCCAGCAGCGTAGATCAGACTGGTTCCTACGAGCAGTACTTC. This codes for CASSVDQTGSYEQYF.

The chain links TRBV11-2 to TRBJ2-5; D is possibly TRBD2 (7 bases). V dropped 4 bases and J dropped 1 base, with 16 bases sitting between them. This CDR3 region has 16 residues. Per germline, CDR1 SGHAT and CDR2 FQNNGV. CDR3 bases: TGTGCCAGCAGCTCGTCACTAGGGGGGGGCCAAGAGACCCAGTACTTC. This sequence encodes CASSSSLGGGQETQYF.

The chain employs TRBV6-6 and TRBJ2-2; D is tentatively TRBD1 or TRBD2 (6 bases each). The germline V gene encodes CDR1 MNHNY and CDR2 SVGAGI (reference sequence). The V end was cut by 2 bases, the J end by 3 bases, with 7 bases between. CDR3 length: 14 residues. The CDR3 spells CASSYRGDTGELFF. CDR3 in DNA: TGTGCCAGCAGTTACAGGGGGGACACCGGGGAGCTGTTTTTT.

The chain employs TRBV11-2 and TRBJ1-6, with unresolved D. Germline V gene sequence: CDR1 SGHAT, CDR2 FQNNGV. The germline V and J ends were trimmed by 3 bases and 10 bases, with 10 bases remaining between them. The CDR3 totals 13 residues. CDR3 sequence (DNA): TGTGCCAGCAGCTTTACAAGGAAATCACCCCTCCACTTT. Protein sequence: CASSFTRKSPLHF.

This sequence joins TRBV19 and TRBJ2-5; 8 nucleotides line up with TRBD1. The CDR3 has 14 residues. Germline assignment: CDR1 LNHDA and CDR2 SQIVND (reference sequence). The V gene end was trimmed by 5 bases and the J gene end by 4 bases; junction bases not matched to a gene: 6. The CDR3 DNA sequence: TGTGCCAGTAGTCAGCAGGGGGCAGGAGAGACCCAGTACTTC. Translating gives CASSQQGAGETQYF.

CDR3: CASSAWGEQYF. In DNA form, the CDR3 reads TGTGCCAGCAGTGCCTGGGGTGAGCAGTACTTC. V and J are TRBV2 and TRBJ2-7; unclear D gene. Germline V gene sequence: CDR1 SNHLY, CDR2 FYNNEI. V shed 4 bases and J shed 7 bases, with 8 bases lying between them. The CDR3 loop spans 11 amino acids.

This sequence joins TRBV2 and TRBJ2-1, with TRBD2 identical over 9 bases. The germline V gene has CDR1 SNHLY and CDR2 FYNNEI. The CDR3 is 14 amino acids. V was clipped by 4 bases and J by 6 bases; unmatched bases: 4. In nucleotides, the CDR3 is TGTGCCAGCAGTGTGGTACTAGCGGGCAATGAGCAGTTCTTC. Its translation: CASSVVLAGNEQFF.

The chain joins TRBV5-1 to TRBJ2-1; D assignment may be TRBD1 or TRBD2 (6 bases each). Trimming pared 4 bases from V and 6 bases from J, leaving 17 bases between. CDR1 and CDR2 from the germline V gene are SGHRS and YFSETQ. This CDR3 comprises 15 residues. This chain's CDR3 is CASSKGGPLTNEQFF. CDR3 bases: TGCGCCAGCAGCAAGGGGGGCCCGTTAACCAATGAGCAGTTCTTC.

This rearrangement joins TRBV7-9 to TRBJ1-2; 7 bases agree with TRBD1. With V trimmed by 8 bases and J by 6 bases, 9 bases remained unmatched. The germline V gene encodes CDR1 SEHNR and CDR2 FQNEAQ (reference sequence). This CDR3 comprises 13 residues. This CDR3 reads CASPGTVFNGYTF. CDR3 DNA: TGTGCCAGCCCGGGGACAGTCTTCAATGGCTACACCTTC.

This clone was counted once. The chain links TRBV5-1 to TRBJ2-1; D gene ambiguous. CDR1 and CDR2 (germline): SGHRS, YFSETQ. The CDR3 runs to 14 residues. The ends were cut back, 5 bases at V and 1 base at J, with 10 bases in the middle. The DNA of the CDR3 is TGCGCCAGCAGAGACGGTACGTCCTACAATGAGCAGTTCTTC. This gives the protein CASRDGTSYNEQFF.

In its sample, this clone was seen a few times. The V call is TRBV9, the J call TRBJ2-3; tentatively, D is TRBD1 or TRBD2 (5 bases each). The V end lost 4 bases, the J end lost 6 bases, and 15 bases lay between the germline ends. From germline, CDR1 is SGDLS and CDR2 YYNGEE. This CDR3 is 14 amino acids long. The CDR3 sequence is CASSLGTHTDTQYF. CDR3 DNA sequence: TGTGCCAGCAGCCTAGGGACGCACACGGATACGCAGTATTTT.